The T cell receptor beta chain under discussion was sequenced for a study of regulatory T cells in long-lasting Graves disease. Time point: newly diagnosed GD, antithyroid drugs for less than 3 months. Preparation of the TCR library used RNA extracted from PBMCs. Notes on the study in general: Persistent disease favored TRBV28, TRBJ1-2 and TRBJ2-5. Analyses excluded thyroid tissue, covering peripheral blood alone.

With iRepertoire HTBI primers and Arm-PCR of CDR3 regions, TCR beta libraries were built. TCRdb redid the calling of the multiplex PCR reads with MiXCR, one entry per CDR3 protein. The sample has about 360,000 distinct CDR3 sequences, around 16% seen once. Germline CDR1 reads SGHTS; CDR2 reads YDEGEE. The CDR3 length is 12 residues. The germline V and J ends were trimmed by 5 bases and 2 bases, with 5 bases remaining between them. In regard to this clonotype: The antigen remains unidentified.

This same sample was also taken into another study, of T cells in Graves' hyperthyroidism and ophthalmopathy.

The material sequenced was peripheral blood mononuclear cells (PBMCs), taken at new diagnosis, from a patient treated with antithyroid drugs. The sequence was obtained from a woman younger than 30 with Graves disease. The chain is built from TRBV5-8 and TRBJ2-1; D is unresolved. The CDR3 loop is CASSDTYNEQFF. The CDR3 coding sequence is TGTGCCAGCAGTGACACCTACAATGAGCAGTTCTTC.